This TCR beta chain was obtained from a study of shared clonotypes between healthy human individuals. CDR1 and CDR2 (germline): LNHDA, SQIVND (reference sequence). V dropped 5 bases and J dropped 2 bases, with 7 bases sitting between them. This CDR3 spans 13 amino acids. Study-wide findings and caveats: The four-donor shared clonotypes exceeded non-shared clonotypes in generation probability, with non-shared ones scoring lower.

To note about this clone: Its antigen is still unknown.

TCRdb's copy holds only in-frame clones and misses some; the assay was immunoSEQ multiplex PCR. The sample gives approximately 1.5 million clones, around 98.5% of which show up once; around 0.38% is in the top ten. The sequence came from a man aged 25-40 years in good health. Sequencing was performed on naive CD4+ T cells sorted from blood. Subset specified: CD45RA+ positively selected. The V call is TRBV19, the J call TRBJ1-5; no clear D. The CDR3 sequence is CASSQRGNQPQHF. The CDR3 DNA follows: TGTGCCAGTAGTCAACGGGGCAATCAGCCCCAGCATTTT.